The rows below give T cell receptor beta chains drawn from one sample of a study of T cell repertoires in cytomegalovirus infection. MiXCR, applied by TCRdb to the reads, yields one record per CDR3 protein. The table shows roughly 300,000 distinct CDR3 sequences, with 25% occurring only once. Input material: PBMCs. The receptors originated from a human donor in good health (CMV status not recorded). Some clones in this sample may be carry-over from other donors' samples. CDR3s include the opening cysteine and the closing phenylalanine or tryptophan. Each record gives: J gene, clone size, V gene, D gene, CDR3 DNA, CDR3 protein. D genes are given only for firm matches. Size is stated for part of the rows, as once, few or many counts, or as a class when the clone is expanded.

j_gene: TRBJ1-5
abundance: NA
v_gene: TRBV5-6
d_gene: NA
CDR3nt: TGTGCCAGCAGCTTGGGTACAAGGAGTCAGCCCCAGCATTTT
CDR3aa: CASSLGTRSQPQHF

j_gene: TRBJ2-7
abundance: NA
v_gene: TRBV4-3
d_gene: NA
CDR3nt: TGCGCCAGCAGCCCCTCCGGGTGGCTGGGATCCTACGAGCAGTACTTC
CDR3aa: CASSPSGWLGSYEQYF

j_gene: TRBJ2-3
abundance: NA
v_gene: TRBV11-2
d_gene: NA
CDR3nt: TGTGCCAGCAGCTTAGTGGCTATAGCAGATACGCAGTATTTT
CDR3aa: CASSLVAIADTQYF

j_gene: TRBJ1-5
abundance: many
v_gene: TRBV7-2
d_gene: NA
CDR3nt: TGTGCCAGCAGCTTAGAACAGAGGAGGGATCAGCCCCAGCATTTT
CDR3aa: CASSLEQRRDQPQHF

j_gene: TRBJ1-2
abundance: few
v_gene: TRBV7-9
d_gene: NA
CDR3nt: TGTGCCAGCAGCTTCGATGGGGGTTTGGGCTACACCTTC
CDR3aa: CASSFDGGLGYTF

j_gene: TRBJ1-5
abundance: NA
v_gene: TRBV10-1
d_gene: NA
CDR3nt: TGCGCCAGCACAAGGGAGGGGAATCAGCCCCAGCATTTT
CDR3aa: CASTREGNQPQHF

j_gene: TRBJ2-7
abundance: NA
v_gene: TRBV12-3/TRBV12-4
d_gene: TRBD1
CDR3nt: TGTGCCAGCAGTGGGGGACAGGGCGGGAACTCCTACGAGCAGTACTTC
CDR3aa: CASSGGQGGNSYEQYF

j_gene: TRBJ1-1
abundance: few
v_gene: TRBV29-1
d_gene: NA
CDR3nt: TGCAGCGTTGAAGATACGGGACACCTGAACACTGAAGCTTTCTTT
CDR3aa: CSVEDTGHLNTEAFF

j_gene: TRBJ2-1
abundance: many
v_gene: TRBV7-6
d_gene: TRBD2
CDR3nt: TGTGCCAGCAGCTTATGGGCGGGAGGGCCTTTCTCCTACAATGAGCAGTTCTTC
CDR3aa: CASSLWAGGPFSYNEQFF

j_gene: TRBJ2-7
abundance: NA
v_gene: TRBV2
d_gene: TRBD2
CDR3nt: TGTGCCAGCGGCTGGACTAGCGGGGACTCCACTCGTCTCGAGCAGTACTTC
CDR3aa: CASGWTSGDSTRLEQYF

j_gene: TRBJ1-1
abundance: NA
v_gene: TRBV7-3
d_gene: NA
CDR3nt: TGTGCCAGCAGCGCCGGACAGCGCCTTGAAGCTTTCTTT
CDR3aa: CASSAGQRLEAFF

j_gene: TRBJ2-2
abundance: few
v_gene: TRBV2
d_gene: NA
CDR3nt: TGTGCCAGCAGTGAAATGGTTGGATACACCGGGGAGCTGTTTTTT
CDR3aa: CASSEMVGYTGELFF

j_gene: TRBJ2-7
abundance: many
v_gene: TRBV7-9
d_gene: TRBD2
CDR3nt: TGTGCCAGCAGCTCCGCGCGGGGGTTAATAGGCTACGAGCAGTACTTC
CDR3aa: CASSSARGLIGYEQYF

j_gene: TRBJ1-2
abundance: NA
v_gene: TRBV7-2
d_gene: NA
CDR3nt: TGTGCCAGCAGCCAACAGGGAATCGAAGGCTACACCTTC
CDR3aa: CASSQQGIEGYTF

j_gene: TRBJ1-6
abundance: few
v_gene: TRBV4-3
d_gene: TRBD1
CDR3nt: TGCGCCAGCAGCCAAGGACAGGGTAACCATAATTCACCCCTCCACTTT
CDR3aa: CASSQGQGNHNSPLHF

j_gene: TRBJ2-1
abundance: NA
v_gene: TRBV18
d_gene: TRBD1
CDR3nt: TGTGCCAGCTCACCGGGACAGGGATACTACAATGAGCAGTTCTTC
CDR3aa: CASSPGQGYYNEQFF

j_gene: TRBJ2-1
abundance: NA
v_gene: TRBV6-2/TRBV6-3
d_gene: TRBD2
CDR3nt: TGTGCCAGCAGCCATAGCGGGAGGGGCAATGAGCAGTTCTTC
CDR3aa: CASSHSGRGNEQFF

j_gene: TRBJ2-7
abundance: NA
v_gene: TRBV7-2
d_gene: TRBD1
CDR3nt: TGTGCCAGCAGCTTGGTACAGGGGGGCGAGCAGTACTTC
CDR3aa: CASSLVQGGEQYF

j_gene: TRBJ2-6
abundance: NA
v_gene: TRBV20-1
d_gene: NA
CDR3nt: TGCAGTGTCTCGAGCTTCCTCTCTGGGGCCAACGTCCTGACTTTC
CDR3aa: CSVSSFLSGANVLTF

j_gene: TRBJ1-4
abundance: NA
v_gene: TRBV28
d_gene: NA
CDR3nt: TGTGCCAGTTCCTCAGGGGATCGGGAAAAACTGTTTTTT
CDR3aa: CASSSGDREKLFF